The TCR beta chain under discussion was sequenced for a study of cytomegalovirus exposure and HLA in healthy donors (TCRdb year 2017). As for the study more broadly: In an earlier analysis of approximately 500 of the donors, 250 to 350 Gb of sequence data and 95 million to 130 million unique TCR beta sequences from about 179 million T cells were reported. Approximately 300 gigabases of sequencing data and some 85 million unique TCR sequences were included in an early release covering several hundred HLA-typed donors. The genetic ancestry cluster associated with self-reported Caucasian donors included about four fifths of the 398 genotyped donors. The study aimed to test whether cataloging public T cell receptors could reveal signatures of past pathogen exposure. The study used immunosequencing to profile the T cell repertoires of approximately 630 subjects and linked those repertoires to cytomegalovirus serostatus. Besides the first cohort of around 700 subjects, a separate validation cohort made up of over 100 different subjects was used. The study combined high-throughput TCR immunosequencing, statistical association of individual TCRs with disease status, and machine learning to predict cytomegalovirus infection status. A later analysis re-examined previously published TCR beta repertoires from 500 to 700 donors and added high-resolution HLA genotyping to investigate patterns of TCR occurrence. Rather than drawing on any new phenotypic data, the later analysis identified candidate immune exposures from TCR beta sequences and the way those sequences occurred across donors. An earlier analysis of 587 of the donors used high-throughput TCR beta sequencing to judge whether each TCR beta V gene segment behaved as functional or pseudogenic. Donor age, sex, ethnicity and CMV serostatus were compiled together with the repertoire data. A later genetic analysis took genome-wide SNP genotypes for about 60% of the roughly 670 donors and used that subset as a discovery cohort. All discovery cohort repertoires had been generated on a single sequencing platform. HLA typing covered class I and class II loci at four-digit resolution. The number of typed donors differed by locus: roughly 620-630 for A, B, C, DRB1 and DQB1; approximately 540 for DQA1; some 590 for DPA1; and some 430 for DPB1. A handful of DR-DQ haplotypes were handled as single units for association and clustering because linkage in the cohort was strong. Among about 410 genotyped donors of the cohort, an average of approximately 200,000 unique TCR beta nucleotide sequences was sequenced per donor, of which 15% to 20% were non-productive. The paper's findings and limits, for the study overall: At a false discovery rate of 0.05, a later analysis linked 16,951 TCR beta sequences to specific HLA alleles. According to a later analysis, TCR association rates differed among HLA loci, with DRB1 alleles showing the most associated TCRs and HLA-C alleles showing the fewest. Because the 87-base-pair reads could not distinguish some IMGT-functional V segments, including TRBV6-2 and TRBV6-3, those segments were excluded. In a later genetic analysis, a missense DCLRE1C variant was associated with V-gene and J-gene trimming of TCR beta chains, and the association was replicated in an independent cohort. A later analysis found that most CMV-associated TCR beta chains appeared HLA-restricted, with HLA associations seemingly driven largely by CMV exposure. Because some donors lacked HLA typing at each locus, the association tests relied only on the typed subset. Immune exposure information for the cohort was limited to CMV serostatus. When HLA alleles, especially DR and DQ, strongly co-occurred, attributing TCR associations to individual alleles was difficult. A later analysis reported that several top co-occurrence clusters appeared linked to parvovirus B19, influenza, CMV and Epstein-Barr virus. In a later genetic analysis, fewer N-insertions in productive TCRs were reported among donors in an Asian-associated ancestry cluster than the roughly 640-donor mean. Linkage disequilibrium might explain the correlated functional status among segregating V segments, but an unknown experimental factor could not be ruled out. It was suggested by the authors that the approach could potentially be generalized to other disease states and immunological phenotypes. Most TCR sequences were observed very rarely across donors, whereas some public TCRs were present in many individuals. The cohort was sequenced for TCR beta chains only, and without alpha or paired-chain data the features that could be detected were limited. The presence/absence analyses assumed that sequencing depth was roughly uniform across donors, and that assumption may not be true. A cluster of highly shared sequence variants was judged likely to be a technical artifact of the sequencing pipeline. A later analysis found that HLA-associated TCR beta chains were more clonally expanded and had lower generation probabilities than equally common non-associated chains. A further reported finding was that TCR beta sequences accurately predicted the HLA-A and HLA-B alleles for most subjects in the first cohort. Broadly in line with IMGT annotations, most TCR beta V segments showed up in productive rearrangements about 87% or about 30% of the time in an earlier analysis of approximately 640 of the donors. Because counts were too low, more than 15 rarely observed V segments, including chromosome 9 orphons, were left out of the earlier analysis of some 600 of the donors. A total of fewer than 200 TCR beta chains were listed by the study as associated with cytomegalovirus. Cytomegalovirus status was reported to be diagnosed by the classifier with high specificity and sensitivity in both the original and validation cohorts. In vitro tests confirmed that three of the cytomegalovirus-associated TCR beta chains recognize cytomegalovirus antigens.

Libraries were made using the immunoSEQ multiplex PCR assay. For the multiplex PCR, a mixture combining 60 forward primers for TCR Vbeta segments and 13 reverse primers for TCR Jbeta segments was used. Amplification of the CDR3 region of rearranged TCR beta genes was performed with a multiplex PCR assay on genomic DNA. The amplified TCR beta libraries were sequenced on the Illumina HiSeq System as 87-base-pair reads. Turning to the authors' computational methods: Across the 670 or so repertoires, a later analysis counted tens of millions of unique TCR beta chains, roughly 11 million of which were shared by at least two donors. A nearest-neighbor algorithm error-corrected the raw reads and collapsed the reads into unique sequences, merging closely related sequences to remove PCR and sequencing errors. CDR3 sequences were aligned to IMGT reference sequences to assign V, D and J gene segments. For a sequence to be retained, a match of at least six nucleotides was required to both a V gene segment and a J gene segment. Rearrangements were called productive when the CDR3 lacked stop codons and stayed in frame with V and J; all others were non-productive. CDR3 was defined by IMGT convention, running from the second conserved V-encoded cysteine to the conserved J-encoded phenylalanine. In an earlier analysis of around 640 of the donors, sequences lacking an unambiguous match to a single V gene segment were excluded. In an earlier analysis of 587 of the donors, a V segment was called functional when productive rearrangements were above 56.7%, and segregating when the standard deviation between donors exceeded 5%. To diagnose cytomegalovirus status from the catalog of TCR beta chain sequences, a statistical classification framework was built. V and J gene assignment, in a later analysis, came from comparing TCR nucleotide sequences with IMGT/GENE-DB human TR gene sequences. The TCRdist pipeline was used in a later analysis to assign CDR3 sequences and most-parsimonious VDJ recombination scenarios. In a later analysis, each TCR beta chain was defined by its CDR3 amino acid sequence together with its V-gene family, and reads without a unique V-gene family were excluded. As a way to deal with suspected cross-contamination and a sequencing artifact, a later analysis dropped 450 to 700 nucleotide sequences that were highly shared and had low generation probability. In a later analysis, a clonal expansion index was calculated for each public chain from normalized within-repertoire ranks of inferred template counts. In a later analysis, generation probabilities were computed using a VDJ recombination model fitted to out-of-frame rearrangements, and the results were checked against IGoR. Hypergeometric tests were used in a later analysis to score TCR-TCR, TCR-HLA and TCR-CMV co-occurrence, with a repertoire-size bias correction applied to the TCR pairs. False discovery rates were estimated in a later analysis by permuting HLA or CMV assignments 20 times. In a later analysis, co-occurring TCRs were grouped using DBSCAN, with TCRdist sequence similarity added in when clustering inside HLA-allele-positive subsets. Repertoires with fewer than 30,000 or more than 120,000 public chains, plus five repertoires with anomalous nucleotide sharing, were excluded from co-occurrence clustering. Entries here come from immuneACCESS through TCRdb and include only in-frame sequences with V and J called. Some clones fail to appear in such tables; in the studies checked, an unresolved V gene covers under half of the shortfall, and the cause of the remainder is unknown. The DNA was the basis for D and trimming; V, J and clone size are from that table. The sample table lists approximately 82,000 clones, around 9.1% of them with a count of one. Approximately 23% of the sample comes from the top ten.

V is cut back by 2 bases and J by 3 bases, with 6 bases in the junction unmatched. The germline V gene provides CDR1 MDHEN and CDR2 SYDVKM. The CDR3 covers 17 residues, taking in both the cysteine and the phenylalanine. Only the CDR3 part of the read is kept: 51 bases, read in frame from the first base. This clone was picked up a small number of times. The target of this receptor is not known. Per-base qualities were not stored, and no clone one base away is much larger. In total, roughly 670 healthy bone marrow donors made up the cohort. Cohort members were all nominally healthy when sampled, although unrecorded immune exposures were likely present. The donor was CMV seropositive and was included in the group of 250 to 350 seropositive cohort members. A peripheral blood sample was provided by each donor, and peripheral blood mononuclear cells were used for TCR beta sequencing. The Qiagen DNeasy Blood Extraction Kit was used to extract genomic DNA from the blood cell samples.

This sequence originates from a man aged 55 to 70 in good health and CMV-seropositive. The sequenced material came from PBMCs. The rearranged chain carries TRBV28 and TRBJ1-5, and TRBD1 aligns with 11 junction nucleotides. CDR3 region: CASSLRGQGVYNQPQHF. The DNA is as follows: TGTGCCAGCAGTTTACGGGGACAGGGGGTTTACAATCAGCCCCAGCATTTT.